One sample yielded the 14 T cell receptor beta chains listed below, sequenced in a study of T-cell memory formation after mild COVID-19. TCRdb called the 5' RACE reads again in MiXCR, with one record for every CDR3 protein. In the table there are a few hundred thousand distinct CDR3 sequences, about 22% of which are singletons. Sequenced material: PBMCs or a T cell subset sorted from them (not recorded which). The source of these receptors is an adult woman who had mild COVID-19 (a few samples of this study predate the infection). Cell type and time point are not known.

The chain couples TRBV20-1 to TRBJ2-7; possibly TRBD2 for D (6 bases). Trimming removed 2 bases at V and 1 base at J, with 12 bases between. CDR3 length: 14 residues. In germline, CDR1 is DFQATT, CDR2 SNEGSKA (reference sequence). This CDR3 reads CSARWGEGSYEQYF. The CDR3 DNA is TGCAGTGCTAGATGGGGGGAAGGGTCCTACGAGCAGTACTTC.

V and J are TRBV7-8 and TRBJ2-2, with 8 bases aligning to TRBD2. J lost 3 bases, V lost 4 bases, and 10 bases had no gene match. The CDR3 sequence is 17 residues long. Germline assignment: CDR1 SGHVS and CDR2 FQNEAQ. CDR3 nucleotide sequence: TGTGCCAGCAGCTGGACAGCGGGGGCCGGGGACACCGGGGAGCTGTTTTTT. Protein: CASSWTAGAGDTGELFF.

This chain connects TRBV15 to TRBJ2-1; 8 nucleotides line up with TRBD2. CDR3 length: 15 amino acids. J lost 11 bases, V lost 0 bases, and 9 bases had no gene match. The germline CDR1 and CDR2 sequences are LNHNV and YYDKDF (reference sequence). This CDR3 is CATSRDSGTGEKQFF. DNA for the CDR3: TGTGCCACCAGCAGAGATAGCGGGACGGGGGAAAAGCAGTTCTTC.

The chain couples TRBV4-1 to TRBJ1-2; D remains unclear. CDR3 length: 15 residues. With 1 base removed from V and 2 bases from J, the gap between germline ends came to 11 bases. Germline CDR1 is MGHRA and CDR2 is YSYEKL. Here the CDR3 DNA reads TGCGCCAGCAGCCAAGTCCTTGGAAGGAACTATGGCTACACCTTC. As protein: CASSQVLGRNYGYTF.

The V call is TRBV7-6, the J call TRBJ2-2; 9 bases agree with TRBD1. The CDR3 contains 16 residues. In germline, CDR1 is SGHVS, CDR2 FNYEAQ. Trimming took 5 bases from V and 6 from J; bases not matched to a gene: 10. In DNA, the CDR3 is TGTGCCAGCAGCCCAATGGTACAGGGGGCCGCCGGGGAGCTGTTTTTT. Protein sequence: CASSPMVQGAAGELFF. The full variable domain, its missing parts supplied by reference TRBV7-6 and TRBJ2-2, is GAGVSQSPRYKVTKRGQDVALRCDPISGHVSLYWYRQALGQGPEFLTYFNYEAQQDKSGLPNDRFSAERPEGSISTLTIQRTEQRDSAMYRCASSPMVQGAAGELFFGEGSRLTVL.

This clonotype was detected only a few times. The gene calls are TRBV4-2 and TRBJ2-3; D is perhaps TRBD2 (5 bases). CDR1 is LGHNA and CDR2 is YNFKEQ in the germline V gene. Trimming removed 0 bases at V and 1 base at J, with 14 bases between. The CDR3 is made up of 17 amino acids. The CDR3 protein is CASSQDHSEQRTDTQYF. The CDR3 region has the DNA TGTGCCAGCAGCCAAGATCATAGCGAGCAACGCACAGATACGCAGTATTTT.

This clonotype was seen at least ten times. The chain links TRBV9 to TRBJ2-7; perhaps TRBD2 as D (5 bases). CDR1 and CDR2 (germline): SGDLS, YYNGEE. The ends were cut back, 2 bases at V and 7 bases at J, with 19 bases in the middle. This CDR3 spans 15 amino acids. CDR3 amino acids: CASSVSWSTGWEQYF. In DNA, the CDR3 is TGTGCCAGCAGCGTGTCGTGGAGTACGGGGTGGGAGCAGTACTTC.

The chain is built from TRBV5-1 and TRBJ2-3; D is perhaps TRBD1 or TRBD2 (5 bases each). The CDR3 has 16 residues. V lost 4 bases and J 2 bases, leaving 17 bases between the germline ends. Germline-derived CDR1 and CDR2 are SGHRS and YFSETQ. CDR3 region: CASSTLPGPNTDTQYF. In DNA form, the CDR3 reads TGCGCCAGCAGCACATTACCGGGACCGAACACAGATACGCAGTATTTT.

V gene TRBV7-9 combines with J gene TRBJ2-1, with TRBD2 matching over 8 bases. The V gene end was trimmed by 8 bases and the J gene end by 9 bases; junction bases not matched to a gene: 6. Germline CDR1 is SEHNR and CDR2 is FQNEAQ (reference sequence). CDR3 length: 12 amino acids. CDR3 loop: CASREGFSEQFF. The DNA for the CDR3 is TGTGCCAGCCGGGAGGGTTTCAGTGAGCAGTTCTTC.

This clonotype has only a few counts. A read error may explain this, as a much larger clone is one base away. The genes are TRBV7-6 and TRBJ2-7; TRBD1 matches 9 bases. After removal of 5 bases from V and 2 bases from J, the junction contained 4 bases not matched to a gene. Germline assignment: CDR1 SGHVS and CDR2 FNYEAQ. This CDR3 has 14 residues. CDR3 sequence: CASSPDRGAYEQYF. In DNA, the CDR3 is TGTGCCAGCAGCCCCGACAGGGGGGCCTACGAGCAGTACTTC.

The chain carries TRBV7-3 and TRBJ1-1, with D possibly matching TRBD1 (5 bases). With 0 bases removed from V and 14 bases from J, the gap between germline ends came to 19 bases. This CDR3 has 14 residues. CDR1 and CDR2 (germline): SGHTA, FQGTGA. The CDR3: CASSLTGGAGDRFF. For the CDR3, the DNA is TGTGCCAGCAGCTTAACCGGTGGGGCCGGCGACAGATTCTTT.

The CDR3 here is CASSSYGSNQPQHF. The DNA for the CDR3 is TGTGCCAGCAGTAGTTACGGGAGCAATCAGCCCCAGCATTTT. The J gene is TRBJ1-5, the V gene TRBV12-3 or TRBV12-4, with D hard to call. The CDR3 extends over 14 amino acids. With 5 bases removed from V and 1 base from J, the gap between germline ends came to 9 bases.

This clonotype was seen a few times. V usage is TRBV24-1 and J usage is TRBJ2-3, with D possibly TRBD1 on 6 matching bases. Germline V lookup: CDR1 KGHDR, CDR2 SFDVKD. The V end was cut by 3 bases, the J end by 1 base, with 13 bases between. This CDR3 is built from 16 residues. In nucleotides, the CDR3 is TGTGCCACCAGTGATCAGACAGGCTGGGGCACAGATACGCAGTATTTT. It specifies CATSDQTGWGTDTQYF.

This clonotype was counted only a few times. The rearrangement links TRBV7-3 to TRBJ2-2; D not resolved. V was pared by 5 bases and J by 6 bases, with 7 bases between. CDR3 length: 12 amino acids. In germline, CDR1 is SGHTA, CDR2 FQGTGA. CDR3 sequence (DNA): TGTGCCAGCAGCACCGGGTCCGGGGAGCTGTTTTTT. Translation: CASSTGSGELFF.